Listed below are T cell receptor beta chains from one sample, sequenced in a study of T cells in Graves' hyperthyroidism and ophthalmopathy. TCRdb re-derived calls from the multiplex PCR reads in MiXCR, one entry per CDR3 protein. Here the sample spans nearly 750,000 distinct CDR3 sequences, just over 35% being singletons. The material sequenced was blood. These receptors originate from a woman between 35 and 50 years old with Graves' hyperthyroidism. The conserved cysteine and the conserved F or W are not part of the CDR3 here.

j_call v_call cdr3_aa
TRBJ1-5 TRBV7-9 ASSSLGFGQPQH
TRBJ1-3 TRBV11-2 ASRPTGVSGNTIY
TRBJ2-7 TRBV4-3 ASSPGTPSYEQY
TRBJ1-3 TRBV20-1 SARGTGSSGNTIY
TRBJ2-2 TRBV2 ASSEGFRDRGLNGELF
TRBJ1-5 TRBV2 ASSPVRGARGQPQH
TRBJ1-1 TRBV13 ASSWGGQLNTEAF
TRBJ1-1 TRBV14 ASSSTLEAF
TRBJ2-7 TRBV2 ASSEGARLQY
TRBJ2-5 TRBV7-2 ASSFGLAGETQY